These 4 T cell receptor beta chains share one sample of origin, sequenced in a study of tissue T cells after allogeneic stem cell transplantation. TCRdb keeps only in-frame clones here, not all; method: immunoSEQ multiplex PCR. The sample records over 40,000 clones, around 72% being singletons. Sequencing used sorted cells pooled from one or two spleens. These receptors originate from a pool of C57BL/6 mice in good health.

To note about this clone: Genes and germline come from the mouse. From the germline J gene comes the end of the CDR3, since the read stops 1 residue before it. The rearrangement joins TRBV15 to TRBJ1-1, with a weak D call TRBD1 (5 bases). The CDR3 spans 13 residues. Trimming stripped 6 bases from V and 1 base from J, with 9 bases between. Germline values: CDR1 SGHND, CDR2 FRSKSL. CDR3 amino acids: CASRRTINTEVFF. The sequenced part of the CDR3 DNA is TGTGCCAGCAGGAGGACAATAAACACAGAAGTCTTC.

Details on this clone: Gene names refer to mouse genes. The sequenced fragment ends 1 residue before the CDR3 boundary, so the rest is inferred from the germline J gene. The genes are TRBV5 and TRBJ2-1; 10 positions match TRBD2. V trimming: 0 bases; J trimming: 6 bases; junction bases outside the gene matches: 2. Germline assignment: CDR1 LGHNA and CDR2 YNLKQL (reference sequence). The CDR3 sequence is 15 residues long. This chain's CDR3 is CASSQDWGGVAEQFF. The CDR3 DNA, read in part, is TGTGCCAGCAGCCAAGACTGGGGGGGCGTTGCTGAGCAGTTC.

Regarding this clone: Genes and germline are mouse. The CDR3 reads CASGDGLGVYEQYF. The DNA read from the CDR3 is TGTGCCAGCGGTGACGGACTGGGGGTCTATGAACAGTAC. The chain has TRBV13-2 and TRBJ2-7, with TRBD2 identical over 10 bases. The read terminates 1 residue ahead of where the CDR3 ends, so the germline J gene completes it. Trimming removed 2 bases from V and 3 bases from J; junction bases left unmatched: 2. The germline V gene has CDR1 NNHNN and CDR2 SYGAGS (reference sequence). The CDR3 is made up of 14 amino acids.

With respect to this clone: The gene names here belong to mouse. The sequenced fragment ends 1 residue before the CDR3 boundary, so the rest is inferred from the germline J gene. The rearrangement links TRBV1 to TRBJ1-2; 9 positions agree with TRBD1. Germline CDR1 and CDR2: NSQYPW and LRSPGD (reference sequence). Trimming took 1 base from V and 0 from J; bases not matched to a gene: 0. The CDR3 is made up of 15 amino acids. CDR3 region: CTCSAGQGANSDYTF. The CDR3 DNA, read in part, is TGCACCTGCAGTGCAGGACAGGGGGCAAACTCCGACTACACC.